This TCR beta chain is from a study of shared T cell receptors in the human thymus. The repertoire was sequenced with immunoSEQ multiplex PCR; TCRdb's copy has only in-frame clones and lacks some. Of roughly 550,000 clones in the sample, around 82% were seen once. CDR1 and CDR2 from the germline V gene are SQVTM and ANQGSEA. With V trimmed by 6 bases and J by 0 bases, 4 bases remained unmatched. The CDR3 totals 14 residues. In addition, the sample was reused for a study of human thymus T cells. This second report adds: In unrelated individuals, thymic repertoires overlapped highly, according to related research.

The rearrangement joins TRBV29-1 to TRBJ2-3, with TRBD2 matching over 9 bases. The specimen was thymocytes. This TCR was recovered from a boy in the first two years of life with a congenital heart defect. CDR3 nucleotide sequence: TGCAGCGTCCCTAGCGGGGCTAGCACAGATACGCAGTATTTT. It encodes CSVPSGASTDTQYF.